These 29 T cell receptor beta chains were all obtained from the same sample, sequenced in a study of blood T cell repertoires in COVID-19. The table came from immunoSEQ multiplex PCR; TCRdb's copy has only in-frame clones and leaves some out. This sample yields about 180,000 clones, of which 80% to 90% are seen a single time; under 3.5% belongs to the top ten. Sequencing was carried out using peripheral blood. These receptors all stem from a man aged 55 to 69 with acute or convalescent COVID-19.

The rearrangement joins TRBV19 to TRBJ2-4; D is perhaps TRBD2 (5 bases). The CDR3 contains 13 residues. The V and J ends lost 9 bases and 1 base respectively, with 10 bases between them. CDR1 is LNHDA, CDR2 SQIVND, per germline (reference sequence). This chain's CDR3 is CASRGMAKNIQYF. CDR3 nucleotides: TGTGCCAGCCGGGGTATGGCCAAAAACATTCAGTACTTC.

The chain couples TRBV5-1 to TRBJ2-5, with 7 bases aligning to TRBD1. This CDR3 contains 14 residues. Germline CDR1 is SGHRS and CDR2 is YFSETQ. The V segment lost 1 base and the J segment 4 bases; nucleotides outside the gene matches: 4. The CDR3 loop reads CASSLLGTAETQYF. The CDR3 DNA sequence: TGCGCCAGCAGCTTGCTCGGGACAGCAGAGACCCAGTACTTC.

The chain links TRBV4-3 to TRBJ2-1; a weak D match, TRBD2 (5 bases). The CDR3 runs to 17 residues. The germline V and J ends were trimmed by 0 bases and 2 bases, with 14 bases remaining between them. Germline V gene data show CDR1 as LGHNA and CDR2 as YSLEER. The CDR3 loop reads CASSQDWTPWAYNEQFF. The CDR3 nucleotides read TGCGCCAGCAGCCAAGATTGGACTCCCTGGGCCTACAATGAGCAGTTCTTC.

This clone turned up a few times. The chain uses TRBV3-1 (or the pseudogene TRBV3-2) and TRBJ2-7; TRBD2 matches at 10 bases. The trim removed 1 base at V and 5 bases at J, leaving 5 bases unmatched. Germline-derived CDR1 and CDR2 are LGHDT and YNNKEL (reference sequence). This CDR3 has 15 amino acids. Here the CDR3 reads CASSQGAGGYHEQYF. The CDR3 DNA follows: TGTGCCAGCAGCCAAGGAGCGGGAGGGTACCACGAGCAGTACTTC.

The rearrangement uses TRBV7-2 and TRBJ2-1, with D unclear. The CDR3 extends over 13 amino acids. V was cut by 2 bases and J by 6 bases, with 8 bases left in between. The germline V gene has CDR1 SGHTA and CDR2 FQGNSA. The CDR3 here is CASSLNRVNEQFF. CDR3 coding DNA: TGTGCCAGCAGCTTAAACCGGGTCAATGAGCAGTTCTTC.

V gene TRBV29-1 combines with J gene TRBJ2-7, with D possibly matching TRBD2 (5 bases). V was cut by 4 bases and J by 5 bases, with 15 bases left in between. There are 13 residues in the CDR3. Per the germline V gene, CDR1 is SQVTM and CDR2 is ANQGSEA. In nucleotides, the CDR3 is TGCAGCGTTGGTTTGGGAGTGGGTCACGAGCAGTACTTC. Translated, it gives CSVGLGVGHEQYF.

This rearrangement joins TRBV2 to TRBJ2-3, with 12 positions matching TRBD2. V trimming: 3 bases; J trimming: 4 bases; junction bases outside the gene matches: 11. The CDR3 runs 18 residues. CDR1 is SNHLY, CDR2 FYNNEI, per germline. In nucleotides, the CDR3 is TGTGCCAGCAGTGATGAAGGACTAGCGGGATGGGGGGCAGATACGCAGTATTTT. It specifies CASSDEGLAGWGADTQYF.

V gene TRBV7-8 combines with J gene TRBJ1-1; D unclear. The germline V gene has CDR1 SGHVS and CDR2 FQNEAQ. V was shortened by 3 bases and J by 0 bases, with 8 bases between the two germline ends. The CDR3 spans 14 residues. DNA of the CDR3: TGTGCCAGCAGCTTGCGGGAAATGAACACTGAAGCTTTCTTT. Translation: CASSLREMNTEAFF. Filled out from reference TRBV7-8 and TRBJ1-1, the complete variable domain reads GAGVSQSPRYKVAKRGQDVALRCDPISGHVSLFWYQQALGQGPEFLTYFQNEAQLDKSGLPSDRFFAERPEGSVSTLKIQRTQQEDSAVYLCASSLREMNTEAFFGQGTRLTVV.

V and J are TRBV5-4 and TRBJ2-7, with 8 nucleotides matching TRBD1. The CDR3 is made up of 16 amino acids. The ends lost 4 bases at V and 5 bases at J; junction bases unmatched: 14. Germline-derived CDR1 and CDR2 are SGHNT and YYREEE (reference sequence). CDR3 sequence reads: CASSQGGAGGLNEQYF. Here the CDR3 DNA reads TGTGCCAGCAGCCAGGGCGGGGCAGGGGGCCTCAACGAGCAGTACTTC.

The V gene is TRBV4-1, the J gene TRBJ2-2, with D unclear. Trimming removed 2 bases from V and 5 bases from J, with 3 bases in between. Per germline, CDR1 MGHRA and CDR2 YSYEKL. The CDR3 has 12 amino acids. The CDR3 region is CASSQRTGELFF. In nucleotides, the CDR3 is TGCGCCAGCAGCCAACGGACCGGGGAGCTGTTTTTT.

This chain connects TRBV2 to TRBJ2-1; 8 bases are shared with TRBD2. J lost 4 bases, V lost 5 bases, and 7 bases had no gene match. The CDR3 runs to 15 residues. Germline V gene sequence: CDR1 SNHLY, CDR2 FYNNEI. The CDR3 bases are TGTGCCAGCAGTAATAGCGGGATCGCTTACAATGAGCAGTTCTTC. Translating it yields CASSNSGIAYNEQFF.

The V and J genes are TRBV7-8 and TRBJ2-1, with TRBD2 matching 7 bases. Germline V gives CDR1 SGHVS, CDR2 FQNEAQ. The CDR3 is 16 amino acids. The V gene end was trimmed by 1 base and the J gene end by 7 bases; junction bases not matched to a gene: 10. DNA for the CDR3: TGTGCCAGCAGCTTAGAACTAGCGCCGCGTGGGAATGAGCAGTTCTTC. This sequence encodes CASSLELAPRGNEQFF. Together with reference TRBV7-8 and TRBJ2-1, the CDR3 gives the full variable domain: GAGVSQSPRYKVAKRGQDVALRCDPISGHVSLFWYQQALGQGPEFLTYFQNEAQLDKSGLPSDRFFAERPEGSVSTLKIQRTQQEDSAVYLCASSLELAPRGNEQFFGPGTRLTVL.

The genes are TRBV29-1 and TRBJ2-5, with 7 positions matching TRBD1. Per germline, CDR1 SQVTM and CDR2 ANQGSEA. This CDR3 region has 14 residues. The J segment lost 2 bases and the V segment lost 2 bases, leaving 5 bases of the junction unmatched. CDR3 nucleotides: TGCAGCGTTGAACCTCGGGACAGACAAGAGACCCAGTACTTC. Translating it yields CSVEPRDRQETQYF.

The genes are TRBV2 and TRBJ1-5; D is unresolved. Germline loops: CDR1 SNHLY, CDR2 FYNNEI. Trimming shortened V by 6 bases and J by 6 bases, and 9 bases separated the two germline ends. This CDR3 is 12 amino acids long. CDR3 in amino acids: CASSGASQPQHF. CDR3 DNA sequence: TGTGCCAGCAGCGGAGCCAGTCAGCCCCAGCATTTT.

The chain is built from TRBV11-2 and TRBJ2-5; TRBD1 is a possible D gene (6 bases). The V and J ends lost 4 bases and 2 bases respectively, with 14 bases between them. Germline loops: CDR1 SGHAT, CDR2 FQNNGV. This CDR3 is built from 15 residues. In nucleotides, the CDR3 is TGTGCCAGCAGCTCCGGGACACGTAAGCAAGAGACCCAGTACTTC. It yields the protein CASSSGTRKQETQYF.

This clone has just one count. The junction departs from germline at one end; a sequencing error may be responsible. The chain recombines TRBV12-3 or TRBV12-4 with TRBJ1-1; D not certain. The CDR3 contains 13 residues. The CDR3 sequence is CVSRHLMNTEAFF. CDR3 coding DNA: TGTGTCAGCCGACATCTCATGAACACTGAAGCTTTCTTT.

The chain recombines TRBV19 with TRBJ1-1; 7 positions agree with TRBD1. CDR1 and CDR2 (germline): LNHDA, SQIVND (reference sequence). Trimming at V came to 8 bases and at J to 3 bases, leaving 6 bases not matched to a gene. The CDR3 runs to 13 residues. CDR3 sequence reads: CASHDRDDTEAFF. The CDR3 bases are TGTGCCAGTCACGACAGGGACGACACTGAAGCTTTCTTT.

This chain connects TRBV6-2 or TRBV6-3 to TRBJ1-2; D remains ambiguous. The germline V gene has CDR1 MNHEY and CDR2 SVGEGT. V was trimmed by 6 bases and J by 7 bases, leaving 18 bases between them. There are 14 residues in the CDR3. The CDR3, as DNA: TGTGCCAGCAGCCAAATGGCCCCAACGGGTGGCTACACCTTC. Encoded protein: CASSQMAPTGGYTF.

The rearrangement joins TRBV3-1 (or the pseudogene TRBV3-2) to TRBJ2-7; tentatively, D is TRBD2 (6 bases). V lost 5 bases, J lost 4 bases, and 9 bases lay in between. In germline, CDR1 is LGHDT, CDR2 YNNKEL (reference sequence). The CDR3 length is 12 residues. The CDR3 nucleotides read TGTGCCAGCAGCATCCGGGGGTACGAGCAGTACTTC. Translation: CASSIRGYEQYF.

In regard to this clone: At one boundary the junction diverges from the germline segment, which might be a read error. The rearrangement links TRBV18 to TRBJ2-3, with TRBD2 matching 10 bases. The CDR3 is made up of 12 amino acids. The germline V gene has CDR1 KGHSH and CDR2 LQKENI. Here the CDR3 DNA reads TGTGCCAGCTCGCCACTCGAGCGGGAGGGAATTTTT. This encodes CASSPLEREGIF.

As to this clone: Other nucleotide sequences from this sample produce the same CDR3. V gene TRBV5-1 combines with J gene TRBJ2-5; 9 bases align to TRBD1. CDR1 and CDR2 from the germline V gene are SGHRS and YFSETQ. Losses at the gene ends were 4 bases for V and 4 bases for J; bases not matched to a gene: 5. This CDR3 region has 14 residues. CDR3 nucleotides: TGCGCCAGCAGCACGGGACAGGGAAGAGAGACCCAGTACTTC. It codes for CASSTGQGRETQYF.

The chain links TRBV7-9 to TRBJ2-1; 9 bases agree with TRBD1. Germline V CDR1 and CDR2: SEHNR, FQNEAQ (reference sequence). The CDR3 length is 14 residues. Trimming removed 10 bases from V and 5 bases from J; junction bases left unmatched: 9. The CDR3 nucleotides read TGTGCCACTGCTCCCGGACAGGGGAACAATGAGCAGTTCTTC. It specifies CATAPGQGNNEQFF.

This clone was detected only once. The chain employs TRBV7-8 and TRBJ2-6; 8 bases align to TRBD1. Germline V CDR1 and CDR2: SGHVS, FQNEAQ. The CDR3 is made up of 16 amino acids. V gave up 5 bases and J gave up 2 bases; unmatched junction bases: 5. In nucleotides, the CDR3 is TGTGCCAGCAGCCGAGCAGGGGGCGCTGGGGCCAACGTCCTGACTTTC. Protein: CASSRAGGAGANVLTF.

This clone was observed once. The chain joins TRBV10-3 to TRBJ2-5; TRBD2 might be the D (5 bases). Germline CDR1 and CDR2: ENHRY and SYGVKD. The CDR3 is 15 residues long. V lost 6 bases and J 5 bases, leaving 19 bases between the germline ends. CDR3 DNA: TGTGCCATCAGGGATGCCGGGCCGTCGGGGGAGACCCAGTACTTC. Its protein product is CAIRDAGPSGETQYF.

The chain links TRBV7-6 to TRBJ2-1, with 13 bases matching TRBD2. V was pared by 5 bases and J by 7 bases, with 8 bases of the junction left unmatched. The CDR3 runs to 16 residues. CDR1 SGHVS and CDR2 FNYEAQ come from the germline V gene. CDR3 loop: CASSVTSGRAVNEQFF. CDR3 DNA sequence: TGTGCCAGCAGCGTAACTAGCGGGAGGGCCGTGAATGAGCAGTTCTTC.

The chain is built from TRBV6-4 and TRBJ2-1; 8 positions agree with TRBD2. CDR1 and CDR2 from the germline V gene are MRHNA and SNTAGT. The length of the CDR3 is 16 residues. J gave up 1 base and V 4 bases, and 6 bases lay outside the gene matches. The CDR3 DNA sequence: TGTGCCAGCAGTGCCTCCGGGACTAGATCCTACAATGAGCAGTTCTTC. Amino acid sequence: CASSASGTRSYNEQFF.

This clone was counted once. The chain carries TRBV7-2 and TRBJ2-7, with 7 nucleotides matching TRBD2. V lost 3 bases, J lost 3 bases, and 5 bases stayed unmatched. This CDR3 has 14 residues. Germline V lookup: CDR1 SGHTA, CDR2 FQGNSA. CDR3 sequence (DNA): TGTGCCAGCAGCTTTACGGGAGGCGGCTACGAGCAGTACTTC. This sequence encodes CASSFTGGGYEQYF.

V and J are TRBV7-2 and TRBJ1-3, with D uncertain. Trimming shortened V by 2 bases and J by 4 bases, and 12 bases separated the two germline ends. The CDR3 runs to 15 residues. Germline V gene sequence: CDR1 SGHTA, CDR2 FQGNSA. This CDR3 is CASSLNSVAGNTIYF. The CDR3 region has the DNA TGTGCCAGCAGCTTAAACTCGGTCGCGGGAAACACCATATATTTT.

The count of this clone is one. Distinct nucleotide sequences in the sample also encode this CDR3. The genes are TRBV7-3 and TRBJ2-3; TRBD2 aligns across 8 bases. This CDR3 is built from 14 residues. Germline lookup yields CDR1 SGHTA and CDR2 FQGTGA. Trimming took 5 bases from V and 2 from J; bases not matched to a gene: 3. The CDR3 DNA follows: TGTGCCAGCAGCCCTAGCGGGTCCACAGATACGCAGTATTTT. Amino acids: CASSPSGSTDTQYF.